Reported below is one T cell receptor (beta chain). Antigen specificity is unknown. These data come from a study of CD8+CD57+ T cells in acquired aplastic anemia. As for the study in general: Isolated CD4+ and CD8+ cells, once sorted, yielded DNA averaging 3.2 ug. Whole-study findings and limits: Levels of CD8+ Simpson's diversity were not significantly distinct in patients versus controls. Sharing between patients and controls was observed for twenty-nine CD8+ CDR3 sequences.

This CDR3 is 17 amino acids long. V dropped 5 bases and J dropped 3; count of bases not matched to a gene: 9. CDR1 and CDR2 from the germline V gene are MDHEN and SYDVKM. TCR beta VDJ and CDR3 profiles were obtained from a genomic DNA template. TCRdb re-called the reads through MiXCR, storing one row per CDR3 protein. The top ten clones hold 8% to 9% of a sample with approximately 130,000 distinct CDR3 sequences, around two fifths of them seen once. Sample: sorted CD4+, CD8+, or CD8+CD57+ T cells (not recorded which) from PBMCs. This receptor was identified in a human donor in good health, serving as a control. The chain recombines TRBV28 with TRBJ1-6, with 8 bases identical to TRBD1. The CDR3 region has the DNA TGTGCCAGCAGTCCCGGAGACAGGGGTAGCTATAATTCACCCCTCCACTTT. Translated, it gives CASSPGDRGSYNSPLHF.